These 30 T cell receptor beta chains originate from one sample sequenced in a study of blood T cell repertoires in COVID-19. Repertoires were generated with immunoSEQ multiplex PCR, while TCRdb's copy carries only in-frame clones and drops some. This table has about 440,000 clones, 88% appearing once. Sequencing used peripheral blood. These receptors all stem from a woman between 45 and 65 years old with COVID-19, enrolled during active disease.

This clone has only a few counts. The rearrangement links TRBV27 to TRBJ2-3; 7 nucleotides line up with TRBD2. V gave up 6 bases and J gave up 3 bases; unmatched junction bases: 9. This CDR3 is built from 15 residues. The germline V gene encodes CDR1 MNHEY and CDR2 SMNVEV (reference sequence). Here the CDR3 DNA reads TGTGCCAGCAGCCCAAGCAGCGGGGTAACAGATACGCAGTATTTT. Translation gives CASSPSSGVTDTQYF.

The chain employs TRBV6-5 and TRBJ1-1; D gene unclear. CDR3 length equals 14 residues. Trimming removed 7 bases at V and 1 base at J, with 13 bases between. Germline CDR1 is MNHEY and CDR2 is SVGAGI. Here the CDR3 reads CASNRPSGNTEAFF. CDR3 DNA sequence: TGTGCCAGCAATAGACCCTCGGGGAACACTGAAGCTTTCTTT.

J is TRBJ1-2 and V is TRBV6-5; 7 bases match TRBD1. The germline gives CDR1 MNHEY, CDR2 SVGAGI. This CDR3 has 14 residues. J gave up 4 bases and V 6 bases, and 8 bases lay outside the gene matches. The CDR3 coding sequence is TGTGCCAGCAGCCGGGACAGAGAAATCTATGGCTACACCTTC. Its translation: CASSRDREIYGYTF.

The CDR3 loop is CASRDSGWNTGELFF. DNA for the CDR3: TGCGCCAGCAGGGATTCCGGGTGGAACACCGGGGAGCTGTTTTTT. The chain employs TRBV5-1 and TRBJ2-2; D unclear. The CDR3 has 15 amino acids. Trimming removed 5 bases at V and 1 base at J, with 12 bases between. Germline CDR1 is SGHRS and CDR2 is YFSETQ. Full variable domain (rest looked up from reference TRBV5-1 and TRBJ2-2): KAGVTQTPRYLIKTRGQQVTLSCSPISGHRSVSWYQQTPGQGLQFLFEYFSETQRNKGNFPGRFSGRQFSNSRSEMNVSTLELGDSALYLCASRDSGWNTGELFFGEGSRLTVL.

This clone was recorded only once. The chain employs TRBV9 and TRBJ2-7, with D perhaps TRBD1 (6 bases). V shed 3 bases and J shed 2 bases, with 12 bases lying between them. The CDR3 contains 14 residues. Germline V gene lookup returns CDR1 SGDLS and CDR2 YYNGEE. CDR3 sequence reads: CASSAPGQAYEQYF. The CDR3 bases are TGTGCCAGCAGCGCCCCGGGACAAGCCTACGAGCAGTACTTC.

The rearrangement uses TRBV7-2 and TRBJ2-1, with TRBD1 matching over 10 bases. V was pared by 0 bases and J by 16 bases, with 6 bases of the junction left unmatched. CDR3 size: 13 residues. The germline CDR1 and CDR2 sequences are SGHTA and FQGNSA. The CDR3 region is CASSLAGTGVLFF. The CDR3 nucleotides are TGTGCCAGCAGCTTAGCAGGGACAGGGGTTCTCTTCTTC.

CDR3 DNA: TGTGCCAGCAGCCCCGGGGGGAGGGACTATGGCTACACCTTC. This sequence encodes CASSPGGRDYGYTF. The chain uses TRBV9 and TRBJ1-2; a weak D match, TRBD1 (5 bases). The CDR3 is made up of 14 amino acids. Germline V gene data show CDR1 as SGDLS and CDR2 as YYNGEE. V lost 4 bases and J 3 bases, leaving 13 bases between the germline ends.

The chain uses TRBV5-5 and TRBJ1-1; perhaps TRBD1 as D (5 bases). Germline loops: CDR1 SGHKS, CDR2 YYEKEE (reference sequence). V lost 3 bases to trimming and J lost 6 bases, with 9 bases between them. The CDR3 is 12 residues long. The CDR3 DNA reads as TGTGCCAGCAGCTGGGGCATCCCTGAAGCTTTCTTT. Translating it yields CASSWGIPEAFF.

V is TRBV19 and J is TRBJ2-7; 12 bases align to TRBD2. CDR3 length: 15 amino acids. Unmatched junction bases numbered 5, after V lost 5 bases and J lost 3 bases. Germline V lookup: CDR1 LNHDA, CDR2 SQIVND (reference sequence). In nucleotides, the CDR3 is TGTGCCAGTAGTCTGGCTAGCGGGGGGGACTACGAGCAGTACTTC. This sequence encodes CASSLASGGDYEQYF.

This clone was seen only once. The chain carries TRBV2 and TRBJ2-5; D unresolved. CDR3 length: 12 amino acids. Germline V gives CDR1 SNHLY, CDR2 FYNNEI. Trimming took off 6 bases at V and 2 bases at J, with 7 bases between the two ends. This CDR3 reads CASSPLQETQYF. CDR3 in DNA: TGTGCCAGCAGCCCCCTACAAGAGACCCAGTACTTC.

The chain is built from TRBV5-8 and TRBJ2-7; TRBD1 agrees at 10 bases. This CDR3 has 18 amino acids. V was pared by 0 bases and J by 2 bases, with 11 bases of the junction left unmatched. The germline gives CDR1 SGHTS, CDR2 YDEGEE. CDR3 region: CASSLALAGTGVPYEQYF. The CDR3 coding sequence is TGTGCCAGCAGCTTGGCTCTTGCCGGGACAGGGGTACCCTACGAGCAGTACTTC.

V gene TRBV27 combines with J gene TRBJ1-3; 7 positions agree with TRBD1. Germline CDR1 and CDR2: MNHEY and SMNVEV (reference sequence). The J segment lost 0 bases and the V segment lost 0 bases, leaving 8 bases of the junction unmatched. The CDR3 extends over 18 amino acids. The CDR3 loop reads CASSLSERTGSSGNTIYF. CDR3 DNA sequence: TGTGCCAGCAGTTTATCAGAGCGGACAGGCAGCTCTGGAAACACCATATATTTT.

The chain links TRBV19 to TRBJ1-2; 12 nucleotides align to TRBD1. CDR3 length: 12 amino acids. Looked up from germline, CDR1 is LNHDA and CDR2 is SQIVND (reference sequence). V trimming: 7 bases; J trimming: 8 bases; junction bases outside the gene matches: 2. The CDR3 DNA follows: TGTGCCAGTATGGGGACAGGGGGCGGCTACACCTTC. Residues: CASMGTGGGYTF.

The chain combines TRBV19 with TRBJ1-2; 8 bases line up with TRBD1. The V segment lost 7 bases and the J segment 6 bases; nucleotides outside the gene matches: 7. The CDR3 consists of 13 residues. Per germline, CDR1 LNHDA and CDR2 SQIVND (reference sequence). CDR3 in DNA: TGTGCCAGTACAAAGGACAGGGCGGATGGCTACACCTTC. Amino acid sequence: CASTKDRADGYTF.

The V call is TRBV30, the J call TRBJ2-7; TRBD2 matches 11 bases. The CDR3 runs to 13 residues. J gave up 5 bases and V 6 bases, and 6 bases lay outside the gene matches. In germline, CDR1 is GTSNPN, CDR2 SVGIG (reference sequence). DNA of the CDR3: TGTGCCTGTAGGCTAGCGGGGGGAAACGAGCAGTACTTC. Protein sequence: CACRLAGGNEQYF.

V usage is TRBV11-2 and J usage is TRBJ1-3; the D is unclear. The CDR3 sequence is 14 residues long. CDR1 and CDR2 (germline): SGHAT, FQNNGV. V lost 5 bases and J lost 7, with 15 bases in between. CDR3 loop: CASSPGVSLNTIYF. As DNA, the CDR3 is TGTGCCAGCAGCCCCGGGGTTTCGCTGAACACCATATATTTT.

The J gene is TRBJ2-1, the V gene TRBV6-2 or TRBV6-3; 10 positions agree with TRBD2. Losses at the gene ends were 2 bases for V and 8 bases for J; bases not matched to a gene: 3. Per the germline V gene, CDR1 is MNHEY and CDR2 is SVGEGT. The CDR3 is 14 residues long. This CDR3 is CASSYLLAGDEQFF. CDR3 sequence (DNA): TGTGCCAGCAGTTACCTGCTAGCGGGGGATGAGCAGTTCTTC.

The chain links TRBV30 to TRBJ1-6; D is perhaps TRBD1 (5 bases). Germline values: CDR1 GTSNPN, CDR2 SVGIG (reference sequence). Trimming stripped 1 base from V and 12 bases from J, with 13 bases between. The CDR3 sequence is 13 residues long. The CDR3 DNA reads TGTGCCTGGAGTGGACAGACCCCTCAACCCCTCCACTTT. Protein: CAWSGQTPQPLHF.

This rearrangement joins TRBV10-1 to TRBJ2-1, with TRBD2 identical over 12 bases. Trimming at V came to 3 bases and at J to 8 bases, leaving 5 bases not matched to a gene. Germline V gene sequence: CDR1 WNHNN, CDR2 SYGVQD (reference sequence). There are 15 residues in the CDR3. For the CDR3, the DNA is TGCGCCAGCAGTGATGGTCTAGCGGGGGGGGATGAGCAGTTCTTC. This codes for CASSDGLAGGDEQFF.

J is TRBJ2-6 and V is TRBV6-4, with 7 bases fitting TRBD1. Germline CDR1 MRHNA, CDR2 SNTAGT. J lost 0 bases, V lost 7 bases, and 6 bases had no gene match. CDR3 size: 16 residues. CDR3 in amino acids: CASKRDSSSGANVLTF. The CDR3 nucleotides read TGTGCCAGCAAAAGGGACAGTTCCTCTGGGGCCAACGTCCTGACTTTC.

The V call is TRBV2, the J call TRBJ1-1, with TRBD1 identical over 8 bases. The CDR3 length is 13 residues. The trim removed 8 bases at V and 1 base at J, leaving 3 bases unmatched. Germline V gene sequence: CDR1 SNHLY, CDR2 FYNNEI. The CDR3 DNA reads TGTGCCAGCCCGGACAGGGCGAACACTGAAGCTTTCTTT. Amino acid sequence: CASPDRANTEAFF.

The chain has TRBV9 and TRBJ2-7; perhaps TRBD1 as D (7 bases). With 3 bases removed from V and 7 bases from J, the gap between germline ends came to 17 bases. Germline V gives CDR1 SGDLS, CDR2 YYNGEE. This CDR3 region has 14 residues. The CDR3 loop is CASSGTRGDWEQYF. CDR3 nucleotides: TGTGCCAGCAGCGGAACCAGGGGGGACTGGGAGCAGTACTTC.

The chain is built from TRBV7-6 and TRBJ2-2; D remains unclear. From germline, CDR1 is SGHVS and CDR2 FNYEAQ. The length of the CDR3 is 17 residues. V lost 1 base, J lost 8 bases, and 20 bases lay in between. CDR3 nucleotide sequence: TGTGCCAGCAGCTTAGAACCGGGTGTTGACCCGGAGGGGGAGCTGTTTTTT. It translates to CASSLEPGVDPEGELFF.

This clone was observed once. The chain combines TRBV18 with TRBJ2-5; no clear D. This CDR3 contains 12 residues. V shed 6 bases and J shed 1 base, with 6 bases lying between them. Germline lookup yields CDR1 KGHSH and CDR2 LQKENI. The CDR3 DNA is TGTGCCAGCTCGTCCGTCCAAGAGACCCAGTACTTC. It specifies CASSSVQETQYF.

This chain links TRBV7-9 with TRBJ2-7; the D is unclear. V lost 0 bases, J lost 5 bases, and 5 bases lay in between. This CDR3 is built from 12 residues. Per the germline V gene, CDR1 is SEHNR and CDR2 is FQNEAQ (reference sequence). The CDR3 spells CASSLAQDEQYF. The CDR3 nucleotides are TGTGCCAGCAGCTTAGCGCAGGACGAGCAGTACTTC.

This clone was seen just once. DNA for the CDR3: TGTGCCAGCAGCGCTAGCGGGGGGAACCTTGAGCAGTTCTTC. Its translation is CASSASGGNLEQFF. This chain connects TRBV7-2 to TRBJ2-1; TRBD2 aligns across 11 bases. The CDR3 length is 14 residues. Per the germline V gene, CDR1 is SGHTA and CDR2 is FQGNSA. After removal of 5 bases from V and 9 bases from J, the junction contained 6 bases not matched to a gene.

The chain combines TRBV5-1 with TRBJ1-3; unclear D gene. This CDR3 spans 16 amino acids. Germline CDR1 SGHRS, CDR2 YFSETQ. Trimming shortened V by 0 bases and J by 0 bases, and 10 bases separated the two germline ends. This CDR3 reads CASSLERGLSGNTIYF. CDR3 DNA: TGCGCCAGCAGCTTGGAACGTGGGCTCTCTGGAAACACCATATATTTT.

The chain has TRBV3-1 (or the pseudogene TRBV3-2) and TRBJ1-2; D perhaps matches TRBD1 (5 bases). The CDR3 runs 15 residues. Germline loops: CDR1 LGHDT, CDR2 YNNKEL (reference sequence). V lost 6 bases to trimming and J lost 8 bases, with 22 bases between them. The CDR3 here is CASSPDFGGGRGYTF. The CDR3 DNA sequence: TGTGCCAGCAGTCCAGATTTCGGCGGGGGACGCGGCTACACCTTC.

Here the CDR3 reads CASSFQGLYEQYF. Here the CDR3 DNA reads TGCGCCAGCAGCTTCCAGGGCCTCTACGAGCAGTACTTC. The chain is built from TRBV5-1 and TRBJ2-7; maybe TRBD1 (5 bases). V was shortened by 2 bases and J by 3 bases, with 9 bases between the two germline ends. The CDR3 is made up of 13 amino acids. The V gene's germline CDR1 is SGHRS and CDR2 YFSETQ. The full variable domain, with the rest looked up from reference TRBV5-1 and TRBJ2-7, is KAGVTQTPRYLIKTRGQQVTLSCSPISGHRSVSWYQQTPGQGLQFLFEYFSETQRNKGNFPGRFSGRQFSNSRSEMNVSTLELGDSALYLCASSFQGLYEQYFGPGTRLTVT.

As concerns this clone: This CDR3 is also generated by other DNA sequences in the sample. J is TRBJ2-6 and V is TRBV5-1, with D unclear. This CDR3 region has 14 residues. Trimming took 1 base from V and 2 from J, leaving 4 bases between them. From germline, CDR1 is SGHRS and CDR2 YFSETQ. In nucleotides, the CDR3 is TGCGCCAGCAGCTTGACAGCTGGGGCCAACGTCCTGACTTTC. Translated: CASSLTAGANVLTF.